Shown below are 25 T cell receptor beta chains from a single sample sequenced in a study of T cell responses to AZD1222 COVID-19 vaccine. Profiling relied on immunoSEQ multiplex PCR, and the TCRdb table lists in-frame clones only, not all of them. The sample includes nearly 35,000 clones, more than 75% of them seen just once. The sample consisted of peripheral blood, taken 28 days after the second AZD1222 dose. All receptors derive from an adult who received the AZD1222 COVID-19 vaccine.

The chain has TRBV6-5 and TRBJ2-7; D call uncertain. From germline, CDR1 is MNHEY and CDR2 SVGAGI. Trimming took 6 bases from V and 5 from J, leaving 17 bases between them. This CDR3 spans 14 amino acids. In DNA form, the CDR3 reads TGTGCCAGCAGCCCCTCGCCGGCGGACCACGAGCAGTACTTC. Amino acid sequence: CASSPSPADHEQYF.

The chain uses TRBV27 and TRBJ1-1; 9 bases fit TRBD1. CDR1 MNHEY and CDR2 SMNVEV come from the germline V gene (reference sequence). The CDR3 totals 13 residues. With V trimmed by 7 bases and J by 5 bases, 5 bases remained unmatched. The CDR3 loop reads CASTHGQGTEAFF. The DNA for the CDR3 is TGTGCCAGCACCCACGGACAGGGGACTGAAGCTTTCTTT.

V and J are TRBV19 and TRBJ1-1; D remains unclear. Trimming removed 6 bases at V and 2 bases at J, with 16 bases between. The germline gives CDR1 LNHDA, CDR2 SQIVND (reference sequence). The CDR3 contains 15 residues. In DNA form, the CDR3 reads TGTGCCAGTAGCTCGAAACCCGGGGTAAACACTGAAGCTTTCTTT. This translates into CASSSKPGVNTEAFF.

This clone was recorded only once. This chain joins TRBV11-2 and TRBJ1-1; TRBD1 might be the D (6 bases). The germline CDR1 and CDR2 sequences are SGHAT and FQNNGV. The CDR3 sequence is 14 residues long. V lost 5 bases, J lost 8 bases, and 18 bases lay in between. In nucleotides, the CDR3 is TGTGCCAGCAGCACCTCAAGGGGGACGGGCGAAGCTTTCTTT. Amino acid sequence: CASSTSRGTGEAFF.

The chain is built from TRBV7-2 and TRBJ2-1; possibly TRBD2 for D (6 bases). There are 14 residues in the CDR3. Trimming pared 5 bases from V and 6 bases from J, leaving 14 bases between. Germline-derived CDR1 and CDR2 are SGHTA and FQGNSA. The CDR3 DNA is TGTGCCAGCAGCCGTGGGACTCCGTCCAATGAGCAGTTCTTC. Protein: CASSRGTPSNEQFF.

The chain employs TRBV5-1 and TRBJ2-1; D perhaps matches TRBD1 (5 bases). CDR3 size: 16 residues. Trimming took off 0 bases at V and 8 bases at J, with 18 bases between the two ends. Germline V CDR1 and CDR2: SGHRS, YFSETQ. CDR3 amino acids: CASSLVRGTLIDEQFF. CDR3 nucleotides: TGCGCCAGCAGCTTGGTTAGGGGTACTCTAATCGATGAGCAGTTCTTC.

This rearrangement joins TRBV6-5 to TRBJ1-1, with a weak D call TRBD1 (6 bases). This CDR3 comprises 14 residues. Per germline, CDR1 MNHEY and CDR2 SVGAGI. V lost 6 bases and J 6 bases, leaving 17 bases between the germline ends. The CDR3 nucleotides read TGTGCCAGCAGGGCCCAGGGGTTATTAGCTGAAGCTTTCTTT. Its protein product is CASRAQGLLAEAFF.

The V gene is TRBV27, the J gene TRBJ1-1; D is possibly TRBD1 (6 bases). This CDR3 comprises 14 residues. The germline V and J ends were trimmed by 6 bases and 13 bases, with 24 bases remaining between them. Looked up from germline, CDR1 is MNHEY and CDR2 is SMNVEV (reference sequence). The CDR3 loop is CASRSNRDTQNSFF. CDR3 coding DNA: TGTGCCAGCAGATCCAACCGGGACACCCAGAACAGTTTCTTT.

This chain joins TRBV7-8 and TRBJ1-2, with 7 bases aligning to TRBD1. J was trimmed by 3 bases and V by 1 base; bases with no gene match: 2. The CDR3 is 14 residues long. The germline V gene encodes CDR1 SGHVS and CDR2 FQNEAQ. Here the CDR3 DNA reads TGTGCCAGCAGCTTAGGACAGGGCGACTATGGCTACACCTTC. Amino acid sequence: CASSLGQGDYGYTF.

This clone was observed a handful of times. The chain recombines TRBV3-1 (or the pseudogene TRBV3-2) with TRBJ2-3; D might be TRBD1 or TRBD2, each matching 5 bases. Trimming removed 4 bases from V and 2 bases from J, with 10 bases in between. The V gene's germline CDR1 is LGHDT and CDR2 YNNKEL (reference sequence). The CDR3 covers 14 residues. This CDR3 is CASSLGTLTDTQYF. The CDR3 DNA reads TGTGCCAGCAGCCTAGGGACCCTCACAGATACGCAGTATTTT.

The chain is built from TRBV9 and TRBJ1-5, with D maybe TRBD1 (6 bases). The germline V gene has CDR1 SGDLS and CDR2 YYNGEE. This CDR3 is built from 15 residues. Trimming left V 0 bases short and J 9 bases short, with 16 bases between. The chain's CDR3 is CASSVDGQGIGPQHF. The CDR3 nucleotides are TGTGCCAGCAGCGTAGATGGCCAGGGGATAGGGCCCCAGCATTTT.

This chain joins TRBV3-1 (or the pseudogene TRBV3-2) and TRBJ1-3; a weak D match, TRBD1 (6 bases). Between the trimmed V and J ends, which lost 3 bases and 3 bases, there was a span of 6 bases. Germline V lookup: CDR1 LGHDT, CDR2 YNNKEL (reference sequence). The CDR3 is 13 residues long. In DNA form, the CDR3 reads TGTGCCAGCAGCCAGGACAGTGGAAACACCATATATTTT. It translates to CASSQDSGNTIYF.

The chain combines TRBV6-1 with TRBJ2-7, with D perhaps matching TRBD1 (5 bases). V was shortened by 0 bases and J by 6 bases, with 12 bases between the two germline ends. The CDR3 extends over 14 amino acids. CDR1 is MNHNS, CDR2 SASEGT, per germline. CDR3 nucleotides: TGTGCCAGCAGTGAAGCGGCAGGGTTTAGCGAGCAGTACTTC. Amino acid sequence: CASSEAAGFSEQYF.

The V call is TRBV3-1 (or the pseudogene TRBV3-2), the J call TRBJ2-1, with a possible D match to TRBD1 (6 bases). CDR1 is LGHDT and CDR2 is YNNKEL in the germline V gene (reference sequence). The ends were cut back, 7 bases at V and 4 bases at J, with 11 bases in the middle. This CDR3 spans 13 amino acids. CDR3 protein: CASTTGPYNEQFF. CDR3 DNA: TGTGCCAGCACTACAGGGCCTTACAATGAGCAGTTCTTC.

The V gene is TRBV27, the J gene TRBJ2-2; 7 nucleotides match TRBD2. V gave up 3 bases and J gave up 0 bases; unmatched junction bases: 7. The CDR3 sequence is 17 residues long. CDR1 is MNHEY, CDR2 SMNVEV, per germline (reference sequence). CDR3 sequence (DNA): TGTGCCAGCAGTTTGCGATGGCTAGCGGCGAACACCGGGGAGCTGTTTTTT. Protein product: CASSLRWLAANTGELFF.

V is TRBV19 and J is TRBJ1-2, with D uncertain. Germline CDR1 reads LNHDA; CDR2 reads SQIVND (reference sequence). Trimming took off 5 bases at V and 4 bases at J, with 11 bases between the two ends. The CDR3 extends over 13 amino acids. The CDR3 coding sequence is TGTGCCAGTAGTCCAGACCGCCCCTATGGCTACACCTTC. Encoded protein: CASSPDRPYGYTF.

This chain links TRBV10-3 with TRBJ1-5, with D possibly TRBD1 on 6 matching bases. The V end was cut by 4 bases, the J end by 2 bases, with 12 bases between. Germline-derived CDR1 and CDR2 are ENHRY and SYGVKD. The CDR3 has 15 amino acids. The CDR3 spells CAISATGSGNQPQHF. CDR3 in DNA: TGTGCCATCAGTGCAACAGGGTCTGGCAATCAGCCCCAGCATTTT.

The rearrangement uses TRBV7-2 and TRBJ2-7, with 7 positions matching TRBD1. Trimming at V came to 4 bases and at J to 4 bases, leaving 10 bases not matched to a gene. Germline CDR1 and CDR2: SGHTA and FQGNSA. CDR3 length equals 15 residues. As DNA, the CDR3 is TGTGCCAGCAGCTCCGGGGAAGGGGGCGTTTACGAGCAGTACTTC. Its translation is CASSSGEGGVYEQYF.

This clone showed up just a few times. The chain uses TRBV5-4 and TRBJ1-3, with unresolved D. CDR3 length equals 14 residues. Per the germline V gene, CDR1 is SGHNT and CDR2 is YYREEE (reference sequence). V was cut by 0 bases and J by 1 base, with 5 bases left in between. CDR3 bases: TGTGCCAGCAGCTTGGCAGCGTCTGGAAACACCATATATTTT. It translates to CASSLAASGNTIYF.

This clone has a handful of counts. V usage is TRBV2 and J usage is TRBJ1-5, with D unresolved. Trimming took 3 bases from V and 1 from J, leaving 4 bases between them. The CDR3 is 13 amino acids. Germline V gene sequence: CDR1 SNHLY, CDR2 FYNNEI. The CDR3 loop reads CASSETSNQPQHF. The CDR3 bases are TGTGCCAGCAGTGAGACCAGCAATCAGCCCCAGCATTTT.

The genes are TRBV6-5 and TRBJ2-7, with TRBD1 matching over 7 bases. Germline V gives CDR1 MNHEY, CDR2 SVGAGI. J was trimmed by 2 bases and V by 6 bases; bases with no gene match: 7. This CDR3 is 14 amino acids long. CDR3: CASRTPGTAYEQYV. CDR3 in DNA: TGTGCCAGCAGAACCCCCGGGACAGCCTACGAGCAGTACGTC.

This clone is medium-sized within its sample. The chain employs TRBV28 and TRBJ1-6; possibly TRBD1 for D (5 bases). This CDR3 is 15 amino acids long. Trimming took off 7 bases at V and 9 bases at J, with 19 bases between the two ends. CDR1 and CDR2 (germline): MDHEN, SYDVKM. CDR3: CASTSRRRGSSPLHF. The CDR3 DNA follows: TGTGCCAGCACCTCCCGGCGGAGGGGTAGTTCACCCCTCCACTTT.

The DNA of the CDR3 is TGTGCCAGTAGTCCCGGGACAGGTCGGGAAGCTGAAGCTTTCTTT. Translated, it gives CASSPGTGREAEAFF. This chain links TRBV19 with TRBJ1-1; 8 bases are shared with TRBD1. The V gene's germline CDR1 is LNHDA and CDR2 SQIVND (reference sequence). V gave up 5 bases and J gave up 6 bases; unmatched junction bases: 11. The CDR3 contains 15 residues.

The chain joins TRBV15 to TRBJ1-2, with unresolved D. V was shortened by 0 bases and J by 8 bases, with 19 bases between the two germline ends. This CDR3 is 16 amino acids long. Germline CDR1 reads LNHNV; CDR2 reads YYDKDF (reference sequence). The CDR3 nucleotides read TGTGCCACCAGCAGAGATTCTGCGGGGTTAGCCTGGGGCTACACCTTC. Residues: CATSRDSAGLAWGYTF.

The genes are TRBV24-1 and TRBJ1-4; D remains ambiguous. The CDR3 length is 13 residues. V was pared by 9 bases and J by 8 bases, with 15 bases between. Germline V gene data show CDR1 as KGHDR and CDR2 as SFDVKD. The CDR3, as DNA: TGTGCCACCGGGAGGGAAAATGGGGAAAAACTGTTTTTT. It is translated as CATGRENGEKLFF.